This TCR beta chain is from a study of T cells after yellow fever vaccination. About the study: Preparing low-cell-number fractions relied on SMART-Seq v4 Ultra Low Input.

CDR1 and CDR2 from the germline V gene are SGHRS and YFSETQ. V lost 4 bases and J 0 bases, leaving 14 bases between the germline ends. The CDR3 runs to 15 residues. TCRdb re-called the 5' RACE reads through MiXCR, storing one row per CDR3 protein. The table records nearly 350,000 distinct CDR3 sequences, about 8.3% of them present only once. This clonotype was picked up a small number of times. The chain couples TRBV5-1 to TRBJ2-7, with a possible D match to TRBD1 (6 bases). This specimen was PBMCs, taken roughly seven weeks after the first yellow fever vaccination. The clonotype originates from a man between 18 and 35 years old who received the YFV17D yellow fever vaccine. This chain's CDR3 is CASSQGTRGSYEQYF. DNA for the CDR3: TGCGCCAGCAGCCAGGGGACACGAGGCTCCTACGAGCAGTACTTC.